The source of this T cell receptor (beta chain) is a study of blood T cell repertoires in COVID-19. On the study more broadly: Samples representing acute and convalescent COVID-19 were sourced from the United States, Italy and Spain. Sample material is recorded as cDNA or gDNA derived from T cells, B-cell-depleted T cells, or PBMCs.

Germline CDR1 SGHTA, CDR2 FQGTGA. V gave up 2 bases and J gave up 3 bases; unmatched junction bases: 4. CDR3 length equals 15 residues. Here immunoSEQ multiplex PCR was the method, and the copy in TCRdb shows in-frame clones only, minus some. This sample has about 170,000 clones; roughly nine tenths occur once, and the top ten carry roughly 9.8%. The sequencing input was peripheral blood. The chain is built from TRBV7-3 and TRBJ2-3; TRBD2 matches at 8 bases. This TCR derives from a woman aged 60 to 75 with COVID-19, enrolled during active disease. Written as DNA, the CDR3 is TGTGCCAGCAGCTTACAGGGACTAGTTACAGATACGCAGTATTTT. Protein: CASSLQGLVTDTQYF. The complete variable domain, with remaining parts taken from reference TRBV7-3 and TRBJ2-3, reads GAGVSQTPSNKVTEKGKYVELRCDPISGHTALYWYRQSLGQGPEFLIYFQGTGAADDSGLPNDRFFAVRPEGSVSTLKIQRTERGDSAVYLCASSLQGLVTDTQYFGPGTRLTVL.